This TCR beta chain is from a study of CD8+ T cells in alopecia areata. Study-level points and caveats: Patients shared TCRs less clearly than mice did, possibly for HLA-related reasons. Scalp repertoires also include resident alphabeta T cells from normal skin. The study found higher clonality in lesional than normal scalp, especially in alopecia totalis/universalis.

V was trimmed by 11 bases and J by 5 bases, leaving 12 bases between them. This CDR3 is 11 amino acids long. The germline V gene encodes CDR1 SEHNR and CDR2 FQNEAQ (reference sequence). A FACSAria was used to sort CD4+ and CD8+ T cells. These cells came from PBMCs. Extracted RNA was reverse transcribed into cDNA, the sequencing template. The repertoire was sequenced with immunoSEQ multiplex PCR; TCRdb's copy has only in-frame clones and lacks some. Of more than 95,000 clones in the sample, roughly 66% were seen once. Points on this clone: Its target is unknown.

The chain is built from TRBV7-9 and TRBJ2-5; a possible D gene is TRBD1 (5 bases). The clonotype was recovered from a human donor in good health. Sequencing input: CD4+ T cells sorted from blood. The DNA for the CDR3 is TGTGCCGGGGCTGATGAGGAGACCCAGTACTTC. This translates into CAGADEETQYF.